The 5 T cell receptor beta chains given below trace back to one sample, sequenced in a study of blood T cell repertoires in COVID-19. Libraries were prepared by immunoSEQ multiplex PCR; TCRdb keeps only in-frame clonotypes and omits some of them. The top ten hold roughly 4.8% of the sample, which has hundreds of thousands of clones, 83% seen once. The sequenced sample consisted of PBMCs or T cells enriched from blood (not recorded which). The receptors come from a woman aged 45 to 65 who had been exposed to COVID-19.

With respect to this clone: The junction differs from germline at one of its ends, possibly a read error. This chain joins TRBV15 and TRBJ1-2; TRBD1 might be the D (5 bases). Germline-derived CDR1 and CDR2 are LNHNV and YYDKDF (reference sequence). The CDR3 sequence is 14 residues long. The CDR3 protein is CAASRAGEEYGYTF. DNA for the CDR3: TGTGCCGCCAGCAGAGCGGGGGAAGAGTATGGCTACACCTTC. The full variable domain, completed using reference TRBV15 and TRBJ1-2, is DAMVIQNPRYQVTQFGKPVTLSCSQTLNHNVMYWYQQKSSQAPKLLFHYYDKDFNNEADTPDNFQSRRPNTSFCFLDIRSPGLGDTAMYLCAASRAGEEYGYTFGSGTRLTVV.

The chain carries TRBV24-1 and TRBJ2-1; 7 bases are shared with TRBD2. From germline, CDR1 is KGHDR and CDR2 SFDVKD. Unmatched junction bases numbered 8, after V lost 3 bases and J lost 1 base. CDR3 length equals 17 residues. CDR3 amino acids: CATSDHGASGSYNEQFF. As DNA, the CDR3 is TGTGCCACCAGTGATCATGGCGCTAGCGGATCCTACAATGAGCAGTTCTTC.

V is TRBV5-1 and J is TRBJ2-3; 8 bases are a match to TRBD1. J was trimmed by 4 bases and V by 0 bases; bases with no gene match: 7. The germline V gene encodes CDR1 SGHRS and CDR2 YFSETQ. The CDR3 has 16 amino acids. DNA of the CDR3: TGCGCCAGCAGCTTGGGAGGGCAGGGGGCCCCAGATACGCAGTATTTT. It translates to CASSLGGQGAPDTQYF.

The CDR3 is CASTKTRGLNQPQHF. The DNA for the CDR3 is TGTGCCAGCACCAAAACAAGGGGCTTGAATCAGCCCCAGCATTTT. V gene TRBV2 combines with J gene TRBJ1-5, with TRBD1 as a possible D gene (5 bases). The CDR3 consists of 15 residues. The V end was cut by 7 bases, the J end by 4 bases, with 17 bases between. Germline CDR1 is SNHLY and CDR2 is FYNNEI. Variable domain in full (rest from reference TRBV2 and TRBJ1-5): EPEVTQTPSHQVTQMGQEVILRCVPISNHLYFYWYRQILGQKVEFLVSFYNNEISEKSEIFDDQFSVERPDGSNFTLKIRSTKLEDSAMYFCASTKTRGLNQPQHFGDGTRLSIL.

J is TRBJ2-7 and V is TRBV5-1, with D perhaps TRBD1 (5 bases). Trimming stripped 1 base from V and 2 bases from J, with 7 bases between. The CDR3 runs to 13 residues. The germline gives CDR1 SGHRS, CDR2 YFSETQ. The chain's CDR3 is CASSLTGTYEQYF. The CDR3 DNA is TGCGCCAGCAGCTTGACAGGAACCTACGAGCAGTACTTC.